The 23 T cell receptor beta chains in this list originate from one sample, sequenced in a study of Ad26.COV2.S vaccination and SARS-CoV-2 variants (TCRdb year 2021). The treatment or condition label corresponds to: some 19 received Ad26.COV2.S at low or high dose, single or two shots; about 5 received placebo; per-sample allocation not given. Repertoires of vaccine and placebo recipients were sequenced from samples collected on day 63 after the first injection. The library was built by means of the immunoSEQ multiplex PCR assay. TCRdb re-hosts the immuneACCESS table, in-frame sequences only. Its copies lack some clones; in the studies checked, an unresolved V gene accounts for under half of them, and the cause for the rest is not known. The sample has roughly 350,000 clones on record, approximately 90% of them singletons. The top ten constitute approximately 5% of the sample. The source was peripheral blood, collected in a trial of Ad26.COV2.S vaccine versus placebo. The receptors shown here come from a person between 18 and 60 years old who received the Ad26.COV2.S COVID-19 vaccine or a placebo.

The chain uses TRBV5-5 and TRBJ1-2; D is undetermined. The CDR3 totals 15 residues. The germline V gene encodes CDR1 SGHKS and CDR2 YYEKEE (reference sequence). V lost 2 bases, J lost 4 bases, and 15 bases lay in between. The CDR3: CASSLQGSVGYGYTF. CDR3 coding DNA: TGTGCCAGCAGCTTACAAGGGAGCGTAGGCTATGGCTACACCTTC.

The chain couples TRBV18 to TRBJ1-1; D perhaps matches TRBD1 (5 bases). The germline V gene has CDR1 KGHSH and CDR2 LQKENI. Between the trimmed V and J ends, which lost 0 bases and 0 bases, there was a span of 20 bases. The CDR3 consists of 19 residues. DNA of the CDR3: TGTGCCAGCTCACCACCGGTTGTTCAGGGTAGTGGCGTGAACACTGAAGCTTTCTTT. Its protein product is CASSPPVVQGSGVNTEAFF.

V is TRBV2 and J is TRBJ2-7, with a possible D match to TRBD1 (6 bases). Germline CDR1 SNHLY, CDR2 FYNNEI. Trimming cost V 4 bases and J 5 bases, with 18 bases left between them. The CDR3 sequence is 15 residues long. This CDR3 is CASSVEQGGIHEQYF. The CDR3 DNA reads as TGTGCCAGCAGTGTTGAACAGGGTGGGATCCACGAGCAGTACTTC.

This clone was found a few times. The genes are TRBV24-1 and TRBJ2-1; D is perhaps TRBD1 or TRBD2 (5 bases each). V was trimmed by 2 bases and J by 7 bases, leaving 11 bases between them. The V gene's germline CDR1 is KGHDR and CDR2 SFDVKD. The CDR3 totals 14 residues. CDR3 protein: CATSDSGDQNEQFF. The CDR3 DNA is TGTGCCACCAGTGATTCCGGGGACCAGAATGAGCAGTTCTTC.

V gene TRBV5-1 combines with J gene TRBJ2-7; D is possibly TRBD1 (5 bases). Trimming removed 0 bases at V and 2 bases at J, with 12 bases between. This CDR3 is 15 amino acids long. Germline CDR1 SGHRS, CDR2 YFSETQ. The CDR3 spells CASSLGQGIAYEQYF. DNA for the CDR3: TGCGCCAGCAGCTTGGGGCAGGGTATAGCCTACGAGCAGTACTTC. Using reference TRBV5-1 and TRBJ2-7 for the parts outside the CDR3, the full variable domain is KAGVTQTPRYLIKTRGQQVTLSCSPISGHRSVSWYQQTPGQGLQFLFEYFSETQRNKGNFPGRFSGRQFSNSRSEMNVSTLELGDSALYLCASSLGQGIAYEQYFGPGTRLTVT.

The J gene is TRBJ1-5, the V gene TRBV28; D might be TRBD1 (6 bases). In germline, CDR1 is MDHEN, CDR2 SYDVKM. V lost 1 base and J lost 6, with 10 bases in between. The CDR3 length is 14 residues. The CDR3 is CASSLYRAGQPQHF. CDR3 nucleotides: TGTGCCAGCAGTTTATACAGGGCTGGTCAGCCCCAGCATTTT. Based on the CDR3 plus reference TRBV28 and TRBJ1-5, the full variable domain is DVKVTQSSRYLVKRTGEKVFLECVQDMDHENMFWYRQDPGLGLRLIYFSYDVKMKEKGDIPEGYSVSREKKERFSLILESASTNQTSMYLCASSLYRAGQPQHFGDGTRLSIL.

This chain connects TRBV4-3 to TRBJ2-7, with 10 bases matching TRBD2. J was trimmed by 7 bases and V by 0 bases; bases with no gene match: 6. The CDR3 has 15 amino acids. Per the germline V gene, CDR1 is LGHNA and CDR2 is YSLEER. The CDR3 bases are TGCGCCAGCAGCCAAGAAGCTAGCGGGGGTTGGGAGCAGTACTTC. Protein product: CASSQEASGGWEQYF.

V gene TRBV28 combines with J gene TRBJ1-1; D is perhaps TRBD1 (5 bases). Deletions cut 5 bases from V and 5 bases from J, with 12 bases between. Germline CDR1 reads MDHEN; CDR2 reads SYDVKM. This CDR3 has 13 amino acids. The CDR3 sequence: CASSPLEGTEAFF. DNA of the CDR3: TGTGCCAGCAGTCCCCTCGAGGGGACTGAAGCTTTCTTT. Based on the CDR3 plus reference TRBV28 and TRBJ1-1, the full variable domain is DVKVTQSSRYLVKRTGEKVFLECVQDMDHENMFWYRQDPGLGLRLIYFSYDVKMKEKGDIPEGYSVSREKKERFSLILESASTNQTSMYLCASSPLEGTEAFFGQGTRLTVV.

The chain recombines TRBV27 with TRBJ2-1; 7 bases fit TRBD2. The J segment lost 2 bases and the V segment lost 6 bases, leaving 10 bases of the junction unmatched. This CDR3 has 16 residues. Germline V CDR1 and CDR2: MNHEY, SMNVEV (reference sequence). CDR3 bases: TGTGCCAGCAGCCCCTGGGCTAGCGGTCCCTACAATGAGCAGTTCTTC. Its protein is CASSPWASGPYNEQFF.

V and J are TRBV30 and TRBJ2-5; 8 nucleotides agree with TRBD1. CDR3 length: 13 residues. Germline V gene sequence: CDR1 GTSNPN, CDR2 SVGIG (reference sequence). The ends lost 5 bases at V and 4 bases at J; junction bases unmatched: 6. In nucleotides, the CDR3 is TGTGCCTGGGCCCCAGGGGGCAGAGAGACCCAGTACTTC. This codes for CAWAPGGRETQYF.

The chain combines TRBV7-8 with TRBJ1-2; D unclear. The CDR3 covers 12 residues. Germline V gives CDR1 SGHVS, CDR2 FQNEAQ. The germline V and J ends were trimmed by 5 bases and 4 bases, with 8 bases remaining between them. This CDR3 is CASSQVLYGYTF. CDR3 DNA sequence: TGTGCCAGCAGCCAAGTTCTCTATGGCTACACCTTC.

V usage is TRBV11-2 and J usage is TRBJ2-1, with 8 bases identical to TRBD1. With V trimmed by 2 bases and J by 4 bases, 4 bases remained unmatched. This CDR3 is built from 15 residues. Germline V CDR1 and CDR2: SGHAT, FQNNGV. The CDR3 DNA reads as TGTGCCAGCAGCTTACTGGACAGGGATTACAATGAGCAGTTCTTC. Translating gives CASSLLDRDYNEQFF. The complete variable domain, with remaining parts taken from reference TRBV11-2 and TRBJ2-1, reads EAGVAQSPRYKIIEKRQSVAFWCNPISGHATLYWYQQILGQGPKLLIQFQNNGVVDDSQLPKDRFSAERLKGVDSTLKIQPAKLEDSAVYLCASSLLDRDYNEQFFGPGTRLTVL.

The chain couples TRBV7-2 to TRBJ1-1, with D unclear. The V and J ends lost 5 bases and 1 base respectively, with 11 bases between them. The length of the CDR3 is 14 residues. In germline, CDR1 is SGHTA, CDR2 FQGNSA. The CDR3 protein is CASSPSVENTEAFF. The CDR3 region has the DNA TGTGCCAGCAGCCCGTCGGTGGAGAACACTGAAGCTTTCTTT.

In regard to this clone: Other DNA variants within this sample encode the same CDR3. The J gene is TRBJ1-6, the V gene TRBV12-3 or TRBV12-4; 9 nucleotides agree with TRBD1. The J segment lost 12 bases and the V segment lost 5 bases, leaving 5 bases of the junction unmatched. This CDR3 is built from 13 residues. CDR3 nucleotides: TGTGCCAGCAGTCCTGGACAGGGGTTACCCCTCCACTTT. It specifies CASSPGQGLPLHF.

CDR3 nucleotide sequence: TGTGCCAGCCGGCTAAAAAGGTCTGGGGCCAACGTCCTGACTTTC. Translation: CASRLKRSGANVLTF. The rearrangement uses TRBV7-2 and TRBJ2-6; D call uncertain. The CDR3 spans 15 residues. V was clipped by 8 bases and J by 1 base, with 12 bases between them. Germline-derived CDR1 and CDR2 are SGHTA and FQGNSA. The whole variable domain, remainder taken from reference TRBV7-2 and TRBJ2-6, is GAGVSQSPSNKVTEKGKDVELRCDPISGHTALYWYRQSLGQGLEFLIYFQGNSAPDKSGLPSDRFSAERTGGSVSTLTIQRTQQEDSAVYLCASRLKRSGANVLTFGAGSRLTVL.

V usage is TRBV5-1 and J usage is TRBJ2-2, with 9 bases lining up with TRBD1. The CDR3 has 18 residues. V lost 4 bases and J lost 3; bases outside the gene matches: 13. Per germline, CDR1 SGHRS and CDR2 YFSETQ. DNA of the CDR3: TGCGCCAGCAGCCTCAATAAGCATAGACAGGGGGACACCGGGGAGCTGTTTTTT. It yields the protein CASSLNKHRQGDTGELFF.

The genes are TRBV19 and TRBJ1-5; 9 bases match TRBD1. V was clipped by 3 bases and J by 5 bases; unmatched bases: 8. CDR1 and CDR2 from the germline V gene are LNHDA and SQIVND (reference sequence). The CDR3 runs 16 residues. This chain's CDR3 is CASSIWRTGVDQPQHF. The CDR3 DNA is TGTGCCAGTAGTATCTGGAGGACAGGGGTTGATCAGCCCCAGCATTTT.

The rearrangement uses TRBV11-2 and TRBJ2-5, with D tentatively TRBD1 (5 bases). Between the trimmed V and J ends, which lost 4 bases and 0 bases, there was a span of 6 bases. The CDR3 is made up of 13 amino acids. From germline, CDR1 is SGHAT and CDR2 FQNNGV. This CDR3 reads CASSSDNQETQYF. DNA of the CDR3: TGTGCCAGCAGCTCGGACAACCAAGAGACCCAGTACTTC.

The rearrangement joins TRBV6-2 or TRBV6-3 to TRBJ1-3; D uncertain. Per the germline V gene, CDR1 is MNHEY and CDR2 is SVGEGT. Trimming shortened V by 0 bases and J by 0 bases, and 15 bases separated the two germline ends. This CDR3 contains 18 residues. The DNA for the CDR3 is TGTGCCAGCAGTTACTCCAGACGGCTTTCCATCTCTGGAAACACCATATATTTT. This gives the protein CASSYSRRLSISGNTIYF.

V and J are TRBV19 and TRBJ1-5, with D perhaps matching TRBD1 (5 bases). CDR3 length: 13 residues. Trimming stripped 5 bases from V and 7 bases from J, with 12 bases between. CDR1 is LNHDA, CDR2 SQIVND, per germline (reference sequence). The CDR3 DNA sequence: TGTGCCAGTAGTGTCCGCGGGGGACAGCCCCAGCATTTT. Protein product: CASSVRGGQPQHF.

This sequence joins TRBV2 and TRBJ2-3; 7 bases match TRBD1. CDR3 size: 14 residues. From germline, CDR1 is SNHLY and CDR2 FYNNEI. The trim removed 7 bases at V and 2 bases at J, leaving 6 bases unmatched. The DNA for the CDR3 is TGTGCCAGCATCTGGGACAGAACCACAGATACGCAGTATTTT. Protein sequence: CASIWDRTTDTQYF.

The V call is TRBV11-2, the J call TRBJ1-5; no definite D call. Trimming left V 3 bases short and J 4 bases short, with 7 bases between. The CDR3 runs 13 residues. CDR1 and CDR2 (germline): SGHAT, FQNNGV. CDR3 protein: CASSLEQNQPQHF. CDR3 nucleotide sequence: TGTGCCAGCAGCTTGGAGCAGAATCAGCCCCAGCATTTT.

V and J are TRBV7-2 and TRBJ1-1; tentatively, D is TRBD1 (6 bases). V shed 1 base and J shed 1 base, with 10 bases lying between them. The CDR3 loop spans 15 amino acids. The germline V gene has CDR1 SGHTA and CDR2 FQGNSA. For the CDR3, the DNA is TGTGCCAGCAGCTTAGAGGGGGGGGAGAACACTGAAGCTTTCTTT. This encodes CASSLEGGENTEAFF.